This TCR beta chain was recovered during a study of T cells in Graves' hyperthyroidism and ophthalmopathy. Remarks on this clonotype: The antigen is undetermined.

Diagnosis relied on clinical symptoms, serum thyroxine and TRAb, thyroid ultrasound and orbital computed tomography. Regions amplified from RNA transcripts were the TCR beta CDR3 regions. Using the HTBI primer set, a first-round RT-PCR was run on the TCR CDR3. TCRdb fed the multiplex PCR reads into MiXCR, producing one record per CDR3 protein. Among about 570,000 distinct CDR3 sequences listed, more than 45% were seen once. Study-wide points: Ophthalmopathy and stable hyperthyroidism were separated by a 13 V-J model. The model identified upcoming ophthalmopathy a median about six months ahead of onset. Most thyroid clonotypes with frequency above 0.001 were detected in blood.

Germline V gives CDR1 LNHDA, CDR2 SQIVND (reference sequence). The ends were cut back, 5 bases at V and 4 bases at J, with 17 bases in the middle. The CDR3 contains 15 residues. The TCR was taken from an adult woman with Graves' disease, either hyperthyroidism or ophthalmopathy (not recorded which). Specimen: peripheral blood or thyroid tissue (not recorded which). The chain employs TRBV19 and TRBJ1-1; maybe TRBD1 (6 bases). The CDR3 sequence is CASSLPQGLGTEAFF. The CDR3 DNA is TGTGCCAGTAGTCTACCACAGGGTCTTGGCACTGAAGCTTTCTTT.